Presented here are 4 T cell receptor beta chains from one specimen sequenced in a study of breast tumors, draining lymph nodes, adjacent tissues. TCRdb re-called the multiplex PCR reads with MiXCR, one entry per CDR3 protein. The sample shows some 120,000 distinct CDR3 sequences, 15% to 20% of them seen only once. Samples came from axillary lymph nodes draining the breast cancer. Sequencing was done on a sample of axillary lymph node tissue. Receptors originate from a female donor with breast cancer. Some clones in this sample may be carry-over from other donors' samples.

The sample holds many counts of this clonotype. The rearrangement links TRBV20-1 to TRBJ2-7; tentatively, D is TRBD2 (6 bases). The length of the CDR3 is 16 residues. Germline lookup yields CDR1 DFQATT and CDR2 SNEGSKA (reference sequence). V lost 1 base, J lost 2 bases, and 18 bases lay in between. The CDR3 is CSARASGVAEAYEQYF. As DNA, the CDR3 is TGCAGTGCTAGAGCCTCGGGGGTGGCGGAGGCCTACGAGCAGTACTTC.

This clonotype was observed many times. The chain carries TRBV7-8 and TRBJ2-7; D is possibly TRBD1 (6 bases). Between the trimmed V and J ends, which lost 5 bases and 5 bases, there was a span of 19 bases. There are 15 residues in the CDR3. From germline, CDR1 is SGHVS and CDR2 FQNEAQ. CDR3 sequence (DNA): TGTGCCAGCAGCCTCTGGGGCAGGGGTTCGGACGAGCAGTACTTC. It encodes CASSLWGRGSDEQYF.

This clonotype appeared many times. CDR3 DNA sequence: TGCAGTGCTAGTACCGATGTCTACTACGAGCAGTACTTC. Its translation is CSASTDVYYEQYF. V and J are TRBV20-1 and TRBJ2-7; D call uncertain. The V gene's germline CDR1 is DFQATT and CDR2 SNEGSKA (reference sequence). This CDR3 contains 13 residues. V lost 3 bases, J lost 3 bases, and 12 bases lay in between.

Of note for this clonotype: This may come from a read error, since a much larger clone is one base off. V and J are TRBV6-5 and TRBJ1-5; no clear D. V was cut by 2 bases and J by 6 bases, with 11 bases left in between. Germline V lookup: CDR1 MNHEY, CDR2 SVGAGI. The CDR3 is 14 amino acids. The CDR3 reads CASSYGSTGQPQHF. In nucleotides, the CDR3 is TGTGCCAGCAGTTACGGCAGTACGGGTCAGCCCCAGCATTTT.